The source of this TCR beta chain is a study of PD-L1 blockade in urothelial cancer. The study, taken as a whole, reports: TCR clonality was measured in pretreatment peripheral blood. Clonality below the median predicted better survival.

The method was immunoSEQ multiplex PCR; TCRdb's version includes in-frame clones alone and lacks a portion of them. The sample contains more than 90,000 clones, roughly 83% of which appear only once. The CDR3 runs 12 residues. The germline V gene encodes CDR1 ENHRY and CDR2 SYGVKD. Trimming cost V 3 bases and J 2 bases, with 5 bases left between them. Comments on this clone: The antigen is not known.

Time point given: peripheral blood 6 weeks after treatment start. The V and J genes are TRBV10-3 and TRBJ2-7, with no clear D. This clonotype originated in a man aged 70 or older with urothelial cancer. This sample comprised PBMCs, obtained around atezolizumab (anti-PD-L1) treatment. For the CDR3, the DNA is TGTGCCATCAGTGACATTCCCTACGAGCAGTACTTC. Its protein product is CAISDIPYEQYF.